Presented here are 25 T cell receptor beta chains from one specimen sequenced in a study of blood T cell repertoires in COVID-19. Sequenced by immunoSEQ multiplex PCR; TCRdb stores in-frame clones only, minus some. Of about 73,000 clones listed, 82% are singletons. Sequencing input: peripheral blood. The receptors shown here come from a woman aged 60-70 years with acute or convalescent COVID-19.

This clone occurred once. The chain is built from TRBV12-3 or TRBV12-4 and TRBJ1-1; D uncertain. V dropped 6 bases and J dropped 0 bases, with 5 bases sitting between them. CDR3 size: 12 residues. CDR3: CASRSVNTEAFF. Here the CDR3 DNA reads TGTGCCAGCAGATCTGTGAACACTGAAGCTTTCTTT.

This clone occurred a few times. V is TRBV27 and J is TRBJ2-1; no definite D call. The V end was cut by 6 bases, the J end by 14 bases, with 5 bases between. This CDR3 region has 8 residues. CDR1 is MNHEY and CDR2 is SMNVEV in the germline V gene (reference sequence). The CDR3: CASSREFF. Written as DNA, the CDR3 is TGTGCCAGCAGCCGAGAGTTCTTC.

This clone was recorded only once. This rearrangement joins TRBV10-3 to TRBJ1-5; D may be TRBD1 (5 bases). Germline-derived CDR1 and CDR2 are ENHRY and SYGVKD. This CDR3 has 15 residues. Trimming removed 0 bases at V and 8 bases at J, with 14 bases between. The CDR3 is CAISESQGRAEPQHF. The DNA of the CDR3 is TGTGCCATCAGTGAGTCTCAGGGCCGGGCGGAGCCCCAGCATTTT.

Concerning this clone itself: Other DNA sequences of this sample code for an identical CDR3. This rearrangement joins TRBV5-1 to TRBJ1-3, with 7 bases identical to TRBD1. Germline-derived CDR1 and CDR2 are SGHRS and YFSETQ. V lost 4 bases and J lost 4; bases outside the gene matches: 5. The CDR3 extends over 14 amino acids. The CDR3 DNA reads TGCGCCAGCAGCCTCGGGACAGACGGAAACACCATATATTTT. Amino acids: CASSLGTDGNTIYF.

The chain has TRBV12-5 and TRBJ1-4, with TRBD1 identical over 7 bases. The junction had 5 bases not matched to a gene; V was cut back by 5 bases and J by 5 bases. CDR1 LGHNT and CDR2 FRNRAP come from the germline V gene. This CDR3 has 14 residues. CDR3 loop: CASGTGQPNEKLFF. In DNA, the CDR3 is TGTGCTAGTGGTACGGGACAGCCGAATGAAAAACTGTTTTTT.

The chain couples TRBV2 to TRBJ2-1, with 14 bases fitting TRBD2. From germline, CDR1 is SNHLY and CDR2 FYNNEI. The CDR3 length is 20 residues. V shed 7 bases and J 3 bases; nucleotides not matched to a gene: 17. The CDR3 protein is CASIDPSGTSGSRSYNEQFF. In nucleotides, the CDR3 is TGTGCCAGCATCGACCCTAGCGGGACTAGCGGGAGCAGGAGCTACAATGAGCAGTTCTTC.

The CDR3 here is CASSAQGDEKLFF. The CDR3 DNA reads TGTGCCAGCTCAGCTCAGGGTGATGAAAAACTGTTTTTT. This chain uses TRBV18 with TRBJ1-4; possible D gene TRBD1, 5 bases. CDR3 length equals 13 residues. Trimming removed 5 bases at V and 6 bases at J, with 10 bases between. Germline CDR1 KGHSH, CDR2 LQKENI. The complete variable domain, with remaining parts taken from reference TRBV18 and TRBJ1-4, reads NAGVMQNPRHLVRRRGQEARLRCSPMKGHSHVYWYRQLPEEGLKFMVYLQKENIIDESGMPKERFSAEFPKEGPSILRIQQVVRGDSAAYFCASSAQGDEKLFFGSGTQLSVL.

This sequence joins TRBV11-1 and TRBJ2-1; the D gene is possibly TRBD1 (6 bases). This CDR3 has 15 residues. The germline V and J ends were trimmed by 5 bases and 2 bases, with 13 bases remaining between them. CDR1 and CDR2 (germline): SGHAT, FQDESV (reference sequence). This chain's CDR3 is CASSPQGSPYNEQFF. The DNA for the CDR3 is TGTGCCAGCAGCCCGCAGGGGAGTCCCTACAATGAGCAGTTCTTC. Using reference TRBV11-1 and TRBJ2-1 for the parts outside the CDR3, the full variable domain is EAEVAQSPRYKITEKSQAVAFWCDPISGHATLYWYRQILGQGPELLVQFQDESVVDDSQLPKDRFSAERLKGVDSTLKIQPAELGDSAMYLCASSPQGSPYNEQFFGPGTRLTVL.

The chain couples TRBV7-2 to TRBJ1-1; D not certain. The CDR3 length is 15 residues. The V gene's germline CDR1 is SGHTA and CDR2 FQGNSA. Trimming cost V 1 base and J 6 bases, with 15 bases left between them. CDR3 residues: CASSLGSTVKSEAFF. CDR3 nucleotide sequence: TGTGCCAGCAGCTTAGGGTCTACGGTGAAGTCTGAAGCTTTCTTT.

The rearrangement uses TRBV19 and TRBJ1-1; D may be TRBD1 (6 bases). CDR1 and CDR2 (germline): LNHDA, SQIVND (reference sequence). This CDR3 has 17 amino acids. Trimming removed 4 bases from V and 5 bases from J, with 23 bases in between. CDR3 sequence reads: CASSREAGDASGTEAFF. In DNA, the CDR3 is TGTGCCAGTAGTAGAGAAGCAGGGGATGCCTCGGGGACTGAAGCTTTCTTT.

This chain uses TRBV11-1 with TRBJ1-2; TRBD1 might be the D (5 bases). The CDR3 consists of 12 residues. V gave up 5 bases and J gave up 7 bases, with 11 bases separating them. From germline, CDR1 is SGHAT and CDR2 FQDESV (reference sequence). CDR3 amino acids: CASSQGTAGYTF. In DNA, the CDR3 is TGTGCCAGCAGCCAGGGCACGGCTGGCTACACCTTC.

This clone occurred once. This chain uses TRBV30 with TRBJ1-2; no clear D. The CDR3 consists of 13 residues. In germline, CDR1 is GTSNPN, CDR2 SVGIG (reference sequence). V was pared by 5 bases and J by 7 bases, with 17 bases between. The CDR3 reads CAWDRQVATGYTF. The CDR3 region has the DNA TGTGCCTGGGATCGGCAGGTGGCGACTGGCTACACCTTC.

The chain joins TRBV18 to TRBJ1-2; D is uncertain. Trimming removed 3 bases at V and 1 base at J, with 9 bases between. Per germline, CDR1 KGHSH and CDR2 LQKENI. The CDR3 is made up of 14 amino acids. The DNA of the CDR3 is TGTGCCAGCTCACCCGTGGCCCTTAACTATGGCTACACCTTC. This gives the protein CASSPVALNYGYTF.

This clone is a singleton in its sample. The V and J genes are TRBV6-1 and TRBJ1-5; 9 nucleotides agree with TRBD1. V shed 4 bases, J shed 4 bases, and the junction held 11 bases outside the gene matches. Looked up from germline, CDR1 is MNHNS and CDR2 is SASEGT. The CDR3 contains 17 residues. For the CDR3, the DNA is TGTGCCAGCAGTGTACAGGGGGCTCCGAGAGGGAATCAGCCCCAGCATTTT. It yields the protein CASSVQGAPRGNQPQHF.

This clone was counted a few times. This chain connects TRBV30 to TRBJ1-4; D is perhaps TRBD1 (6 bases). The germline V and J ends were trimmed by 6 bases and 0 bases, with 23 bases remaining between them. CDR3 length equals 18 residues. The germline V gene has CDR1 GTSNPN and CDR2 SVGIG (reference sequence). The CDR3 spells CACSRNRVEGSTNEKLFF. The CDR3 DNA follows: TGTGCCTGTTCTCGAAACAGGGTCGAAGGGTCAACTAATGAAAAACTGTTTTTT.

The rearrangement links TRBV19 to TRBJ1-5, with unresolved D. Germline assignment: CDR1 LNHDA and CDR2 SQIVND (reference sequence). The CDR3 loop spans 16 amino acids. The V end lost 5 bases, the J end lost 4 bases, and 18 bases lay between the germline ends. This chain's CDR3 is CASSPMTRETNQPQHF. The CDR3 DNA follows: TGTGCCAGTAGTCCGATGACTCGAGAGACTAATCAGCCCCAGCATTTT.

This CDR3 is CATSDPRGTVYNEQFF. The CDR3 region has the DNA TGTGCCACCAGTGACCCCAGGGGGACAGTCTACAATGAGCAGTTCTTC. The chain links TRBV24-1 to TRBJ2-1; 7 bases match TRBD1. CDR1 and CDR2 from the germline V gene are KGHDR and SFDVKD. The CDR3 is 16 residues long. V gave up 4 bases and J gave up 3 bases; unmatched junction bases: 8.

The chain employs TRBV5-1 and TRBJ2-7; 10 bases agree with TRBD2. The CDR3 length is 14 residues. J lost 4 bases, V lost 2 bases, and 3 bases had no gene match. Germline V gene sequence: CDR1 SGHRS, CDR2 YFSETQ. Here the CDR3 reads CASSLPSGSYEQYF. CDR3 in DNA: TGCGCCAGCAGCTTACCTAGCGGGAGTTACGAGCAGTACTTC.

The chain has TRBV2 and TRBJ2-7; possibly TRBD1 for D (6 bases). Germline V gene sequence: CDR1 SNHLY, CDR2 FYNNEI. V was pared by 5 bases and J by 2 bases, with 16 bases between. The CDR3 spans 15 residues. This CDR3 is CASSRDTLEAYEQYF. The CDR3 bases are TGTGCCAGCAGTAGGGACACCCTCGAGGCCTACGAGCAGTACTTC.

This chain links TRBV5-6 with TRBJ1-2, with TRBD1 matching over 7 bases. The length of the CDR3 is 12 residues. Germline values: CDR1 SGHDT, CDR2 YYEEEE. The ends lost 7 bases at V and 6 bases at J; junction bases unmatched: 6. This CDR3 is CASRQGGNGYTF. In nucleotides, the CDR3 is TGTGCCAGCCGACAGGGTGGGAATGGCTACACCTTC.

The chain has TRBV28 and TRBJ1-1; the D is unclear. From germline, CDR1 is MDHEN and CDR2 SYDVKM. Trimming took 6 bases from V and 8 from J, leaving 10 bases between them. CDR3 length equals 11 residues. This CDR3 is CASSSYREAFF. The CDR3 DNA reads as TGTGCCAGCAGCTCCTATCGAGAAGCTTTCTTT.

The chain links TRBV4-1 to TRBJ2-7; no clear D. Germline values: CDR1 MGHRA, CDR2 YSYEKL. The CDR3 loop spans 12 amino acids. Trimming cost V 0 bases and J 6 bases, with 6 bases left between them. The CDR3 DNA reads TGCGCCAGCAGCCAAGATCTCGGCGAGCAGTACTTC. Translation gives CASSQDLGEQYF.

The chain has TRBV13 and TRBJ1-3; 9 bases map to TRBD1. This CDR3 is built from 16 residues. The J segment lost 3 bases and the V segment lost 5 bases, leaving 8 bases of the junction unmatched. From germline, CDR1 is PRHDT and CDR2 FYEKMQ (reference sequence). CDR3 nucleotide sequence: TGTGCCAGCAGCCTCAATACAGGGGGCTATGGAAACACCATATATTTT. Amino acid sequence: CASSLNTGGYGNTIYF.

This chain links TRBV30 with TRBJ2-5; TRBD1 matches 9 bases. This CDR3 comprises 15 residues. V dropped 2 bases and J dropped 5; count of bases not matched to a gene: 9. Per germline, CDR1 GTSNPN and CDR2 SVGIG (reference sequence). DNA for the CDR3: TGTGCCTGGAGTTCGCCGGGACAGGGTTCCGAGACCCAGTACTTC. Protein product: CAWSSPGQGSETQYF.

In DNA form, the CDR3 reads TGTGCCAGCTCTTATGACGGGGGTGAGCAGTTCTTC. Encoded protein: CASSYDGGEQFF. The chain employs TRBV18 and TRBJ2-1, with TRBD2 as a possible D gene (6 bases). CDR1 KGHSH and CDR2 LQKENI come from the germline V gene. Deletions cut 6 bases from V and 9 bases from J, with 12 bases between. CDR3 size: 12 residues.